Presented here are 31 T cell receptor beta chains from one specimen sequenced in a study of T cell clusters in autoimmune cytopenias. TRB was amplified by touch-down multiplex PCR, primer pools A and B combined. TCRdb reanalyzed the multiplex PCR reads and collapses them to one entry per CDR3 protein, without DNA. The listing records 8,000 to 8,500 distinct CDR3 sequences. TRB was amplified from roughly 250 ng of peripheral blood genomic DNA per sample. Source material: peripheral blood. These receptors all come from a human donor with an autoimmune cytopenia or autoimmune hepatitis (not recorded which).

The genes are TRBV5-6 and TRBJ1-4; with no DNA, the TCRdb D assignment of TRBD1 cannot be verified. Looked up from germline, CDR1 is SGHDT and CDR2 is YYEEEE. The CDR3 totals 17 residues. The CDR3 loop is CASSFGLQGRSDEKLFF.

According to its frequency, this clonotype is medium-sized (0.01 to 0.1%). This CDR3 is CATSRTGGGGFETQYF. The rearrangement joins TRBV15 to TRBJ2-5; TCRdb returns TRBD1, unconfirmable since there is no DNA. Germline CDR1 is LNHNV and CDR2 is YYDKDF (reference sequence). There are 16 residues in the CDR3.

By frequency, this clonotype registers medium-sized. The chain is built from TRBV7-9 and TRBJ2-7; the TRBD2 assignment by TCRdb is unverifiable without DNA. The CDR3 totals 13 residues. Germline V gene data show CDR1 as SEHNR and CDR2 as FQNEAQ (reference sequence). CDR3 residues: CASSSGLPYEQYF.

The CDR3: CASSLLGQGRTEAFF. The chain is built from TRBV27 and TRBJ1-1; TCRdb indicates TRBD1, and absent DNA this call remains unverified. CDR1 and CDR2 (germline): MNHEY, SMNVEV (reference sequence). The CDR3 runs to 15 residues.

This clonotype is classed as medium-sized (0.01 to 0.1%) by frequency. The chain couples TRBV29-1 to TRBJ1-2; TCRdb lists TRBD1, though no DNA is available to test this call. Looked up from germline, CDR1 is SQVTM and CDR2 is ANQGSEA. This CDR3 comprises 14 residues. CDR3 in amino acids: CSANRDGANYGYTF. The full variable domain, in which reference TRBV29-1 and TRBJ1-2 provide the parts outside the CDR3, is SAVISQKPSRDICQRGTSLTIQCQVDSQVTMMFWYRQQPGQSLTLIATANQGSEATYESGFVIDKFPISRPNLTFSTLTVSNMSPEDSSIYLCSANRDGANYGYTFGSGTRLTVV.

This clonotype is labeled medium-sized based on frequency. This chain links TRBV15 with TRBJ1-2; the TRBD1 assignment by TCRdb is unverifiable without DNA. This CDR3 comprises 15 residues. Germline CDR1 and CDR2: LNHNV and YYDKDF (reference sequence). The CDR3 spells CATSRGRGSVYGYTF.

This clonotype registers medium-sized by frequency. The CDR3 loop is CASSRWTSGRAGELFF. V usage is TRBV19 and J usage is TRBJ2-2; TCRdb's D call, TRBD2, is unchecked because there is no DNA. Germline assignment: CDR1 LNHDA and CDR2 SQIVND (reference sequence). CDR3 length equals 16 residues. The whole variable domain, remainder taken from reference TRBV19 and TRBJ2-2, is DGGITQSPKYLFRKEGQNVTLSCEQNLNHDAMYWYRQDPGQGLRLIYYSQIVNDFQKGDIAEGYSVSREKKESFPLTVTSAQKNPTAFYLCASSRWTSGRAGELFFGEGSRLTVL.

The chain joins TRBV28 to TRBJ2-2. This CDR3 contains 12 residues. In germline, CDR1 is MDHEN, CDR2 SYDVKM. The CDR3: CASSPRPGELFF.

Its frequency marks this clonotype as medium-sized. The CDR3 sequence: CASSPAGADREGETQYF. V usage is TRBV18 and J usage is TRBJ2-5; TCRdb's assignment of TRBD2 cannot be checked, as there is no DNA. There are 17 residues in the CDR3. CDR1 and CDR2 (germline): KGHSH, LQKENI.

V is TRBV7-9 and J is TRBJ2-1; TCRdb's assignment of TRBD2 cannot be checked, as there is no DNA. This CDR3 has 17 amino acids. Germline values: CDR1 SEHNR, CDR2 FQNEAQ (reference sequence). CDR3 protein: CASSPRTSGSSHNEQFF.

According to its frequency, this clonotype is medium-sized. The chain has TRBV6-1 and TRBJ2-6; absent DNA, TCRdb's TRBD1 call cannot be checked. CDR1 is MNHNS, CDR2 SASEGT, per germline. The CDR3 contains 18 residues. CDR3: CASSDPTGVGSGANVLTF.

This clonotype registers medium-sized by frequency. The rearrangement joins TRBV6-1 to TRBJ1-2; the D gene TCRdb calls, TRBD1, cannot be checked with no DNA. The CDR3 extends over 16 amino acids. Germline values: CDR1 MNHNS, CDR2 SASEGT. The CDR3 is CASSASYTNRAYGYTF.

This sequence joins TRBV7-9 and TRBJ1-1; no DNA is available, so the TRBD1 call from TCRdb remains unchecked. This CDR3 spans 13 amino acids. The V gene's germline CDR1 is SEHNR and CDR2 FQNEAQ (reference sequence). The CDR3 reads CATDRPLGTEAFF.

Judged by frequency, this clonotype is medium-sized. The V gene is TRBV27, the J gene TRBJ1-6. CDR1 MNHEY and CDR2 SMNVEV come from the germline V gene (reference sequence). There are 12 residues in the CDR3. The CDR3 is CASSLRNSPLHF.

This clonotype registers medium-sized (0.01 to 0.1%) by frequency. This sequence joins TRBV27 and TRBJ2-3; TCRdb indicates TRBD1, and absent DNA this call remains unverified. There are 13 residues in the CDR3. The germline V gene has CDR1 MNHEY and CDR2 SMNVEV (reference sequence). CDR3 in amino acids: CASRRQSLDTQYF.

By frequency, this clonotype is medium-sized (0.01 to 0.1%). The CDR3 loop reads CASKRGGYSNQPQHF. The chain has TRBV19 and TRBJ1-5; checking the TCRdb D call of TRBD1 is not possible without DNA. The germline V gene has CDR1 LNHDA and CDR2 SQIVND (reference sequence). This CDR3 spans 15 amino acids.

This sequence joins TRBV28 and TRBJ2-3; as DNA is missing, the TRBD2 call by TCRdb cannot be tested. Germline-derived CDR1 and CDR2 are MDHEN and SYDVKM. The CDR3 is made up of 14 amino acids. The CDR3 region is CATKVAGSTDTQYF.

This clonotype is classed as medium-sized by frequency. This chain uses TRBV18 with TRBJ1-1. The CDR3 contains 15 residues. Germline CDR1 reads KGHSH; CDR2 reads LQKENI. The CDR3 protein is CASSPPLGLGTEAFF.

This clonotype is labeled medium-sized based on frequency. V is TRBV6-2 or TRBV6-3 and J is TRBJ2-7; TCRdb's D gene call, TRBD2, goes unchecked for lack of DNA. Germline CDR1 reads MNHEY; CDR2 reads SVGEGT. This CDR3 contains 16 residues. The CDR3 reads CASSSGLAEELYEQYF.

According to its frequency, this clonotype is medium-sized. The chain couples TRBV6-6 to TRBJ2-1; TCRdb selects TRBD1, and the lack of DNA leaves this call unchecked. This CDR3 is 14 amino acids long. The germline V gene has CDR1 MNHNY and CDR2 SVGAGI (reference sequence). The CDR3 region is CASVPAGPYNEQFF.

According to its frequency, this clonotype is medium-sized. The chain recombines TRBV18 with TRBJ1-1. This CDR3 contains 13 residues. The germline V gene has CDR1 KGHSH and CDR2 LQKENI. The CDR3 protein is CASSSGTRLGAFF. The whole variable domain, remainder taken from reference TRBV18 and TRBJ1-1, is NAGVMQNPRHLVRRRGQEARLRCSPMKGHSHVYWYRQLPEEGLKFMVYLQKENIIDESGMPKERFSAEFPKEGPSILRIQQVVRGDSAAYFCASSSGTRLGAFFGQGTRLTVV.

In terms of frequency, this clonotype is large. This rearrangement joins TRBV12-3 or TRBV12-4 to TRBJ2-4. The CDR3 is made up of 11 amino acids. The CDR3 loop is CASSTTNIQYF.

This clonotype registers medium-sized by frequency. The chain is built from TRBV5-5 and TRBJ2-3. This CDR3 region has 14 residues. Germline-derived CDR1 and CDR2 are SGHKS and YYEKEE (reference sequence). The CDR3 reads CASSLMAGTDTQYF.

The chain recombines TRBV19 with TRBJ2-7. From germline, CDR1 is LNHDA and CDR2 SQIVND (reference sequence). This CDR3 is built from 16 residues. The CDR3 is CASTTHGDLPKGEQYF.

The rearrangement links TRBV5-4 to TRBJ1-6. The length of the CDR3 is 14 residues. CDR1 and CDR2 (germline): SGHNT, YYREEE (reference sequence). The CDR3 here is CASSLVGINSPLHF.

This clonotype is called medium-sized based on its frequency. The V and J genes are TRBV19 and TRBJ1-2; no DNA is available, so the TRBD1 call from TCRdb remains unchecked. Germline CDR1 and CDR2: LNHDA and SQIVND (reference sequence). This CDR3 is 14 amino acids long. CDR3 in amino acids: CASTQPGQGYGYTF. Full variable domain (missing parts from reference TRBV19 and TRBJ1-2): DGGITQSPKYLFRKEGQNVTLSCEQNLNHDAMYWYRQDPGQGLRLIYYSQIVNDFQKGDIAEGYSVSREKKESFPLTVTSAQKNPTAFYLCASTQPGQGYGYTFGSGTRLTVV.

The chain uses TRBV5-8 and TRBJ2-1; TCRdb's D gene call, TRBD1, goes unchecked for lack of DNA. Germline CDR1 SGHTS, CDR2 YDEGEE. The CDR3 is 15 amino acids. The CDR3 loop is CASSFRGGAWNEQFF.

J is TRBJ2-1 and V is TRBV7-9. The CDR3 totals 13 residues. CDR1 is SEHNR and CDR2 is FQNEAQ in the germline V gene (reference sequence). Here the CDR3 reads CASSFASGDEQFF.

The J gene is TRBJ2-5, the V gene TRBV7-2; TCRdb returns TRBD2, unconfirmable since there is no DNA. The CDR3 is 13 residues long. CDR1 and CDR2 from the germline V gene are SGHTA and FQGNSA. CDR3 loop: CASSQGPEGTQYF.

The chain combines TRBV7-2 with TRBJ2-7; TCRdb outputs TRBD1, but without DNA this stays unchecked. Germline V CDR1 and CDR2: SGHTA, FQGNSA. CDR3 size: 15 residues. CDR3 region: CASSLAQGIDYEQYF. The variable domain in full, with the rest retrieved from reference TRBV7-2 and TRBJ2-7, is GAGVSQSPSNKVTEKGKDVELRCDPISGHTALYWYRQSLGQGLEFLIYFQGNSAPDKSGLPSDRFSAERTGGSVSTLTIQRTQQEDSAVYLCASSLAQGIDYEQYFGPGTRLTVT.

By frequency, this clonotype registers medium-sized (0.01 to 0.1%). The chain combines TRBV15 with TRBJ2-7. Germline CDR1 LNHNV, CDR2 YYDKDF (reference sequence). The CDR3 is 12 amino acids. The CDR3 here is CATSSQTREQYF.